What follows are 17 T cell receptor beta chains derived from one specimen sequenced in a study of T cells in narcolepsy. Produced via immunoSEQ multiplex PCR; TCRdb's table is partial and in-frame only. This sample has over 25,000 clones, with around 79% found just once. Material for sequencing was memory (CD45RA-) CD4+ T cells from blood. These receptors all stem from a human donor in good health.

This CDR3 is CASSLGTAGLYGYTF. Written as DNA, the CDR3 is TGTGCCAGCAGCTTGGGGACCGCAGGACTCTATGGCTACACCTTC. The chain couples TRBV11-2 to TRBJ1-2; the D gene is possibly TRBD1 (5 bases). The CDR3 spans 15 residues. V was cut by 3 bases and J by 4 bases, with 15 bases left in between. Germline lookup yields CDR1 SGHAT and CDR2 FQNNGV. Full variable domain (outside the CDR3, taken from reference TRBV11-2 and TRBJ1-2): EAGVAQSPRYKIIEKRQSVAFWCNPISGHATLYWYQQILGQGPKLLIQFQNNGVVDDSQLPKDRFSAERLKGVDSTLKIQPAKLEDSAVYLCASSLGTAGLYGYTFGSGTRLTVV.

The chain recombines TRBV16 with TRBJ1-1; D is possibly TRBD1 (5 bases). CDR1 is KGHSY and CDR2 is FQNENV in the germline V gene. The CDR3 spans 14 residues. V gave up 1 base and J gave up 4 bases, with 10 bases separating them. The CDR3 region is CASSQLRGGTEAFF. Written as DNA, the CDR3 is TGTGCCAGCAGCCAATTGAGGGGTGGCACTGAAGCTTTCTTT.

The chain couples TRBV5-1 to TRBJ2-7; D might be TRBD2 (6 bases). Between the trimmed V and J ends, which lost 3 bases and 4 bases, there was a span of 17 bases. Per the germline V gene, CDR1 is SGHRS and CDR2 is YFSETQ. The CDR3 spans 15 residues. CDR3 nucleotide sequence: TGCGCCAGCAGCTCGGGCCGCGGGGCCCCATACGAGCAGTACTTC. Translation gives CASSSGRGAPYEQYF.

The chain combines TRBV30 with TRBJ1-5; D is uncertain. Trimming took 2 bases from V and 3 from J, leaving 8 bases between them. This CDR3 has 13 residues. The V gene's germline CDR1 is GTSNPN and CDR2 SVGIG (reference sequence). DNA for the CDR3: TGTGCCTGGAGTAGGCAGACCAATCAGCCCCAGCATTTT. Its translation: CAWSRQTNQPQHF. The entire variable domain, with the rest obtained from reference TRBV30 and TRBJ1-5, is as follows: SQTIHQWPATLVQPVGSPLSLECTVEGTSNPNLYWYRQAAGRGLQLLFYSVGIGQISSEVPQNLSASRPQDRQFILSSKKLLLSDSGFYLCAWSRQTNQPQHFGDGTRLSIL.

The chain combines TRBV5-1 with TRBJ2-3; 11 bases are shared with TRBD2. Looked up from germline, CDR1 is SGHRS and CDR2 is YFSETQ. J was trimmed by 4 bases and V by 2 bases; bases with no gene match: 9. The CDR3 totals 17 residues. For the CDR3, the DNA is TGCGCCAGCAGCTTCAGCCCCCCGGGACTAGCGGCAGATACGCAGTATTTT. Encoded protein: CASSFSPPGLAADTQYF.

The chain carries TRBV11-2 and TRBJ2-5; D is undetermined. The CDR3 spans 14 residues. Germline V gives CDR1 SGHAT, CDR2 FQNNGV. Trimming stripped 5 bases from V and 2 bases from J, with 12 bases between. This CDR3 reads CASSPGWVQETQYF. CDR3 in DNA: TGTGCCAGCAGCCCCGGTTGGGTGCAAGAGACCCAGTACTTC.

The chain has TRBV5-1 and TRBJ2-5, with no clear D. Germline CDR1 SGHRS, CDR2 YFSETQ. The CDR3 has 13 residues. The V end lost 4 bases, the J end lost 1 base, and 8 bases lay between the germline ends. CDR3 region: CASSVQIQETQYF. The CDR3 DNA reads TGCGCCAGCAGCGTCCAGATCCAAGAGACCCAGTACTTC.

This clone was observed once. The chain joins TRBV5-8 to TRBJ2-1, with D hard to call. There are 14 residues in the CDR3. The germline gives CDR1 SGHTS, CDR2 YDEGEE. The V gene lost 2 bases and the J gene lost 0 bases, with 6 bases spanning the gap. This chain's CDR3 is CASSFYSSYNEQFF. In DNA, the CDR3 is TGTGCCAGCAGCTTTTACAGCTCCTACAATGAGCAGTTCTTC.

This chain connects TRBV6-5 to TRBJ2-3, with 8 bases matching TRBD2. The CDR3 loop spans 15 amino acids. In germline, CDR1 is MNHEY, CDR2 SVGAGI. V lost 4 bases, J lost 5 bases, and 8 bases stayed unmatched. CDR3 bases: TGTGCCAGCAGTTCAGCGGGAGTTTCGGGAGATACGCAGTATTTT. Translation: CASSSAGVSGDTQYF.

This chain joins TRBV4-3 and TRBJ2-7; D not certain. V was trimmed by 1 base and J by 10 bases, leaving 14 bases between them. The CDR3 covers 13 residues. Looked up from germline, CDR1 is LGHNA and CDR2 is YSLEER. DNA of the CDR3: TGCGCCAGCAGCCAAGGGGCCGGGTACCACCAGTACTTC. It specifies CASSQGAGYHQYF.

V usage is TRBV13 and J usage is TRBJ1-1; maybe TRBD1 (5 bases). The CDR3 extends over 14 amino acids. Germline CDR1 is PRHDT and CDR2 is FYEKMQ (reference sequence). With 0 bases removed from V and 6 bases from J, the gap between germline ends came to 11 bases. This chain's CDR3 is CASSLGRGGSEAFF. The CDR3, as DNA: TGTGCCAGCAGCTTAGGGCGGGGGGGATCTGAAGCTTTCTTT.

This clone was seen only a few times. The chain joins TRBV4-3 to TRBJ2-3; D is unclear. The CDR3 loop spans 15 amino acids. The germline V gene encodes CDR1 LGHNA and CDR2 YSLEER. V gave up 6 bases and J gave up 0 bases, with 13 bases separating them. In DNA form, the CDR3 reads TGCGCCAGCAGTTCACAGCCTCCTAGCACAGATACGCAGTATTTT. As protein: CASSSQPPSTDTQYF.

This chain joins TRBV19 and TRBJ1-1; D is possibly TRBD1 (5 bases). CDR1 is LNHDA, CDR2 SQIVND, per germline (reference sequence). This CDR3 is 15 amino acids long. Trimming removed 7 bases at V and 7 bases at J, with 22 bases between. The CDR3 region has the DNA TGTGCCAGTACCCCCAAGAGGACAAGATTGAATGAAGCTTTCTTT. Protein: CASTPKRTRLNEAFF.

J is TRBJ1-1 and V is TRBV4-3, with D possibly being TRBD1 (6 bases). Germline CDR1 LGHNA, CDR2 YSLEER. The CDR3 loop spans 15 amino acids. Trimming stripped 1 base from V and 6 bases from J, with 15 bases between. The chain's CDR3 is CASSQGRGRQAEAFF. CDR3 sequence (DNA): TGCGCCAGCAGCCAAGGCAGGGGCCGTCAGGCTGAAGCTTTCTTT.

CDR3 in amino acids: CASSLFRGETYSNQPQHF. Written as DNA, the CDR3 is TGTGCCAGCAGTTTGTTTAGGGGGGAAACATATAGCAATCAGCCCCAGCATTTT. This chain links TRBV28 with TRBJ1-5; TRBD1 is a possible D gene (6 bases). V was cut by 3 bases and J by 0 bases, with 18 bases left in between. Germline V gives CDR1 MDHEN, CDR2 SYDVKM. CDR3 length equals 18 residues.

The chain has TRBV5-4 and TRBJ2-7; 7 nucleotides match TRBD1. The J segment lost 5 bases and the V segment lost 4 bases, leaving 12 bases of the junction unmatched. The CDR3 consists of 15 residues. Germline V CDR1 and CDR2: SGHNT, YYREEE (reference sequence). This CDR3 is CASSPRLGTDHEQYF. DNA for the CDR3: TGTGCCAGCAGCCCCAGGCTCGGGACAGATCACGAGCAGTACTTC. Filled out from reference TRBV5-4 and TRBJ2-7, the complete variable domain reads ETGVTQSPTHLIKTRGQQVTLRCSSQSGHNTVSWYQQALGQGPQFIFQYYREEENGRGNFPPRFSGLQFPNYSSELNVNALELDDSALYLCASSPRLGTDHEQYFGPGTRLTVT.

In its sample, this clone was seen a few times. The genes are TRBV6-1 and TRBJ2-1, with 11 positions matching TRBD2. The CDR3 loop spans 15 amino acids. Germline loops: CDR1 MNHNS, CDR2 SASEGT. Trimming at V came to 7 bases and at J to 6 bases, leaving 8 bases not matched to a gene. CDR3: CASILTSGGFNEQFF. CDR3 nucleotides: TGTGCCAGCATTCTAACTAGCGGGGGATTCAATGAGCAGTTCTTC.